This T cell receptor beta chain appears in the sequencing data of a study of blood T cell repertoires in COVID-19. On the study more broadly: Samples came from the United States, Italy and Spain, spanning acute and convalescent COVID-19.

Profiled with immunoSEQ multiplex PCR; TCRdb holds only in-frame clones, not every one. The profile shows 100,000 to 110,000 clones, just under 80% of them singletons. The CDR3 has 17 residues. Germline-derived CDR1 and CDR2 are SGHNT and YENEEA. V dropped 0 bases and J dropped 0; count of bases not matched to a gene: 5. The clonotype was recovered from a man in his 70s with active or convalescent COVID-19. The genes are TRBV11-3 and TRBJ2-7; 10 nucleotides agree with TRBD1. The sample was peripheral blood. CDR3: CASSLDGDRGDSYEQYF. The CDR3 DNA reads TGTGCCAGCAGCTTAGACGGGGACAGGGGCGACTCCTACGAGCAGTACTTC. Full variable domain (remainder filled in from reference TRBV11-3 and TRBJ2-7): EAGVVQSPRYKIIEKKQPVAFWCNPISGHNTLYWYLQNLGQGPELLIRYENEEAVDDSQLPKDRFSAERLKGVDSTLKIQPAELGDSAVYLCASSLDGDRGDSYEQYFGPGTRLTVT.